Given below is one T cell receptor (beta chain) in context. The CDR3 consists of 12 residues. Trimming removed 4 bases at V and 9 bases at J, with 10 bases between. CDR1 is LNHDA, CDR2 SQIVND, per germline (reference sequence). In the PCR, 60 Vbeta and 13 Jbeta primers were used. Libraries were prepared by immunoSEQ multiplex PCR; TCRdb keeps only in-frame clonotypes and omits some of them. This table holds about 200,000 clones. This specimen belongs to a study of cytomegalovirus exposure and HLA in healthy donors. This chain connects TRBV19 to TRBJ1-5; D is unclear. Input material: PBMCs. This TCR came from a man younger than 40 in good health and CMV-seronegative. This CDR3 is CASSTGVTPQHF. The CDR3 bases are TGTGCCAGTAGTACGGGTGTTACGCCCCAGCATTTT.